Below are 25 T cell receptor beta chains sequenced from a single sample in a study of blood T cell repertoires in COVID-19. Some clones are missing from TCRdb's copy, which holds only in-frame ones; the method was immunoSEQ multiplex PCR. The sample has under 300,000 clones, 85% to 90% seen once; the top ten hold 3% to 4.5%. The sample taken for sequencing was peripheral blood. The receptors derive from a woman in her 40s with acute or convalescent COVID-19.

This clone has just one count. This chain uses TRBV30 with TRBJ1-1; TRBD1 matches 8 bases. Germline lookup yields CDR1 GTSNPN and CDR2 SVGIG (reference sequence). This CDR3 has 11 residues. J lost 11 bases, V lost 7 bases, and 9 bases had no gene match. The CDR3 sequence: CAYRTGIRAFF. Written as DNA, the CDR3 is TGTGCCTACCGGACAGGGATTAGGGCTTTCTTT. The full variable domain, in which reference TRBV30 and TRBJ1-1 provide the parts outside the CDR3, is SQTIHQWPATLVQPVGSPLSLECTVEGTSNPNLYWYRQAAGRGLQLLFYSVGIGQISSEVPQNLSASRPQDRQFILSSKKLLLSDSGFYLCAYRTGIRAFFGQGTRLTVV.

The chain is built from TRBV18 and TRBJ2-2; perhaps TRBD2 as D (6 bases). CDR1 and CDR2 from the germline V gene are KGHSH and LQKENI. The CDR3 runs 13 residues. The ends were cut back, 2 bases at V and 6 bases at J, with 7 bases in the middle. The CDR3 sequence is CASSPREAGELFF. CDR3 nucleotide sequence: TGTGCCAGCTCACCAAGGGAGGCCGGGGAGCTGTTTTTT.

The V call is TRBV6-1, the J call TRBJ2-2, with D tentatively TRBD1 (6 bases). CDR1 is MNHNS and CDR2 is SASEGT in the germline V gene. The CDR3 consists of 17 residues. V was clipped by 3 bases and J by 5 bases, with 19 bases between them. The DNA for the CDR3 is TGTGCCAGCAGTGATGAGGTTAGGGGGATTAGGACCGGGGAGCTGTTTTTT. Amino acid sequence: CASSDEVRGIRTGELFF.

The genes are TRBV30 and TRBJ2-1, with 11 bases that match TRBD2. The CDR3 runs 17 residues. Germline V gene data show CDR1 as GTSNPN and CDR2 as SVGIG (reference sequence). Trimming removed 1 base from V and 0 bases from J; junction bases left unmatched: 5. In DNA form, the CDR3 reads TGTGCCTGGAGTGGAGGACTAGCGGGCAGCTCCTACAATGAGCAGTTCTTC. This translates into CAWSGGLAGSSYNEQFF.

This chain links TRBV28 with TRBJ1-1; 7 bases agree with TRBD1. V shed 6 bases and J 0 bases; nucleotides not matched to a gene: 4. The V gene's germline CDR1 is MDHEN and CDR2 SYDVKM. CDR3 size: 14 residues. CDR3 in amino acids: CASRSGQMNTEAFF. CDR3 sequence (DNA): TGTGCCAGCAGGTCGGGACAGATGAACACTGAAGCTTTCTTT.

The chain carries TRBV30 and TRBJ1-4; D call uncertain. In germline, CDR1 is GTSNPN, CDR2 SVGIG (reference sequence). This CDR3 has 15 residues. The germline V and J ends were trimmed by 4 bases and 7 bases, with 19 bases remaining between them. The CDR3 reads CAWKHLDVESEKLFF. For the CDR3, the DNA is TGTGCCTGGAAACATCTAGACGTTGAGAGTGAAAAACTGTTTTTT.

This clone has only a few counts. The gene calls are TRBV2 and TRBJ1-5, with D hard to call. Trimming left V 6 bases short and J 2 bases short, with 8 bases between. Germline CDR1 is SNHLY and CDR2 is FYNNEI. The CDR3 contains 13 residues. The CDR3 spells CASRTWGNQPQHF. The DNA for the CDR3 is TGTGCCAGCAGGACATGGGGCAATCAGCCCCAGCATTTT.

The chain links TRBV24-1 to TRBJ2-3, with 8 bases that match TRBD2. J was trimmed by 2 bases and V by 5 bases; bases with no gene match: 5. The CDR3 has 15 residues. Germline assignment: CDR1 KGHDR and CDR2 SFDVKD. CDR3 amino acids: CATSVSGGLTDTQYF. In DNA, the CDR3 is TGTGCCACCAGTGTAAGCGGGGGACTCACAGATACGCAGTATTTT.

The rearrangement links TRBV6-2 or TRBV6-3 to TRBJ2-7; TRBD1 matches at 11 bases. In germline, CDR1 is MNHEY, CDR2 SVGEGT. CDR3 length: 15 amino acids. The CDR3 reads CASSDSPHGDRGAGV. The CDR3 DNA reads as TGTGCCAGCAGTGACTCACCTCACGGGGACAGGGGGGCCGGCGTC.

The chain carries TRBV29-1 and TRBJ2-7; D is undetermined. V lost 4 bases and J 1 base, leaving 11 bases between the germline ends. The CDR3 runs to 13 residues. Looked up from germline, CDR1 is SQVTM and CDR2 is ANQGSEA. The CDR3 coding sequence is TGCAGCGTTGCGATGGGCAGGTCCTACGAGCAGTACGTC. Translation: CSVAMGRSYEQYV.

The V gene is TRBV18, the J gene TRBJ2-5, with 14 bases that match TRBD2. J was trimmed by 6 bases and V by 3 bases; bases with no gene match: 6. CDR3 size: 16 residues. Germline CDR1 KGHSH, CDR2 LQKENI. CDR3 DNA sequence: TGTGCCAGCTCACCGCCGAGACTAGCGGGGGGGCAGACCCAGTACTTC. This encodes CASSPPRLAGGQTQYF. Full variable domain (remainder filled in from reference TRBV18 and TRBJ2-5): NAGVMQNPRHLVRRRGQEARLRCSPMKGHSHVYWYRQLPEEGLKFMVYLQKENIIDESGMPKERFSAEFPKEGPSILRIQQVVRGDSAAYFCASSPPRLAGGQTQYFGPGTRLLVL.

This clone was observed a handful of times. The chain links TRBV9 to TRBJ2-7; D not resolved. V was clipped by 2 bases and J by 6 bases, with 21 bases between them. Germline CDR1 and CDR2: SGDLS and YYNGEE. This CDR3 is 16 amino acids long. The CDR3 region has the DNA TGTGCCAGCAGCGTTTGTCTTGCCTCGTCACCGAGCGAGCAGTACGTC. It codes for CASSVCLASSPSEQYV.

This clone showed up just once. This rearrangement joins TRBV9 to TRBJ1-3; 8 bases agree with TRBD1. Germline CDR1 reads SGDLS; CDR2 reads YYNGEE. The CDR3 consists of 16 residues. J gave up 6 bases and V 0 bases, and 8 bases lay outside the gene matches. CDR3 amino acids: CASSVEAGGVENTIYF. The CDR3 DNA is TGTGCCAGCAGCGTAGAGGCAGGGGGCGTTGAAAACACCATATATTTT.

The chain carries TRBV19 and TRBJ2-2, with 9 bases matching TRBD1. CDR3 size: 15 residues. With V trimmed by 6 bases and J by 3 bases, 5 bases remained unmatched. The germline gives CDR1 LNHDA, CDR2 SQIVND (reference sequence). CDR3 sequence reads: CASRGDRVYTGELFF. In nucleotides, the CDR3 is TGTGCCAGTAGAGGGGACAGGGTGTACACCGGGGAGCTGTTTTTT.

The rearrangement joins TRBV27 to TRBJ1-1; a weak D match, TRBD1 (5 bases). The CDR3 extends over 14 amino acids. V lost 0 bases to trimming and J lost 7 bases, with 12 bases between them. Germline V gene sequence: CDR1 MNHEY, CDR2 SMNVEV (reference sequence). CDR3: CASSLSIRGVEAFF. DNA of the CDR3: TGTGCCAGCAGTTTATCGATAAGGGGCGTTGAAGCTTTCTTT.

The DNA for the CDR3 is TGTGCCAGCAGCCCGATCCTCGGGGGTGGGGAGACCCAGTACTTC. This gives the protein CASSPILGGGETQYF. This chain connects TRBV2 to TRBJ2-5, with a possible D match to TRBD2 (6 bases). From germline, CDR1 is SNHLY and CDR2 FYNNEI. V dropped 6 bases and J dropped 5 bases, with 19 bases sitting between them. This CDR3 is built from 15 residues.

The chain has TRBV6-5 and TRBJ1-2; 7 bases are a match to TRBD1. The CDR3 covers 13 residues. Trimming cost V 10 bases and J 2 bases; bases outside gene matches: 7. Germline V lookup: CDR1 MNHEY, CDR2 SVGAGI. The CDR3 DNA reads TGTGCCACTCGGACAGGATCCAACTATGGCTACACCTTC. Translated, it gives CATRTGSNYGYTF.

This chain links TRBV5-6 with TRBJ2-4, with a tentative D call TRBD2 (7 bases). Trimming took off 4 bases at V and 6 bases at J, with 17 bases between the two ends. CDR1 SGHDT and CDR2 YYEEEE come from the germline V gene. This CDR3 contains 15 residues. The CDR3 loop reads CASSPKGGAGNIQYF. DNA for the CDR3: TGTGCCAGCAGCCCCAAAGGGGGGGCAGGAAACATTCAGTACTTC.

This rearrangement joins TRBV12-5 to TRBJ1-4; a possible D gene is TRBD1 (5 bases). This CDR3 has 13 residues. V was pared by 6 bases and J by 4 bases, with 9 bases between. Germline CDR1 and CDR2: LGHNT and FRNRAP. In DNA form, the CDR3 reads TGTGCTAGTGGCCACGACAGTAATGAAAAACTGTTTTTT. This translates into CASGHDSNEKLFF.

The chain has TRBV12-3 or TRBV12-4 and TRBJ1-2, with TRBD1 as a possible D gene (6 bases). The length of the CDR3 is 13 residues. Trimming cost V 6 bases and J 7 bases, with 15 bases left between them. The CDR3 coding sequence is TGTGCCAGCAGAGGGGGTTTTCCAGGTGGCTACACCTTC. This sequence encodes CASRGGFPGGYTF.

This clone was recorded only once. V and J are TRBV7-2 and TRBJ1-2; tentative D call: TRBD1 (5 bases). CDR3 length: 14 amino acids. Germline V gene sequence: CDR1 SGHTA, CDR2 FQGNSA. The V and J ends lost 6 bases and 4 bases respectively, with 15 bases between them. The CDR3 bases are TGTGCCAGCAGTGTTACAGGAGACCGCTATGGCTACACCTTC. It encodes CASSVTGDRYGYTF.

The chain recombines TRBV14 with TRBJ1-1, with 9 bases lining up with TRBD1. Losses at the gene ends were 3 bases for V and 10 bases for J; bases not matched to a gene: 12. This CDR3 region has 15 residues. The germline V gene has CDR1 SGHDN and CDR2 FVKESK. In DNA form, the CDR3 reads TGTGCCAGCAGCCAGGACCGGACAGGGGCGCATGGAGCTTTCTTT. The encoded protein is CASSQDRTGAHGAFF.

J is TRBJ1-2 and V is TRBV7-3; D is perhaps TRBD1 (5 bases). The V gene lost 4 bases and the J gene lost 4 bases, with 13 bases spanning the gap. CDR1 is SGHTA, CDR2 FQGTGA, per germline. This CDR3 is 14 amino acids long. For the CDR3, the DNA is TGTGCCAGCAGCTCCAACCAGGGCCGCTATGGCTACACCTTC. This gives the protein CASSSNQGRYGYTF.

CDR3 region: CASSIGGLSGANVLTF. Written as DNA, the CDR3 is TGTGCCAGCAGCATCGGGGGGCTCTCTGGGGCCAACGTCCTGACTTTC. The rearrangement links TRBV7-3 to TRBJ2-6; perhaps TRBD2 as D (7 bases). Germline lookup yields CDR1 SGHTA and CDR2 FQGTGA. V lost 5 bases and J 0 bases, leaving 11 bases between the germline ends. This CDR3 has 16 residues.

The J gene is TRBJ2-7, the V gene TRBV6-4; 9 bases map to TRBD1. Per the germline V gene, CDR1 is MRHNA and CDR2 is SNTAGT. V lost 5 bases to trimming and J lost 0 bases; unmatched junction nucleotides: 11. This CDR3 is built from 17 residues. The CDR3 coding sequence is TGTGCCAGCAGTAGTTATCTGGGACAGGGAAGCTCCTACGAGCAGTACGTC. Its protein product is CASSSYLGQGSSYEQYV.